The 24 T cell receptor beta chains given below trace back to one sample, sequenced in a study of T cell responses to AZD1222 COVID-19 vaccine. The data were produced by immunoSEQ multiplex PCR, yet TCRdb's version contains in-frame clones alone and is incomplete. The data contain some 180,000 clones, approximately 92% of them singletons. The input for sequencing was peripheral blood, taken on day 0 of AZD1222 vaccination. These receptors were obtained from an adult in good health.

V is TRBV5-1 and J is TRBJ2-7, with 7 nucleotides matching TRBD2. In germline, CDR1 is SGHRS, CDR2 YFSETQ. The trim removed 4 bases at V and 3 bases at J, leaving 7 bases unmatched. The CDR3 has 14 residues. The CDR3 sequence is CASSGGDWGYEQYF. The CDR3 DNA is TGCGCCAGCAGCGGGGGGGACTGGGGCTACGAGCAGTACTTC.

This chain joins TRBV7-7 and TRBJ2-1; D ambiguous. Germline lookup yields CDR1 SSHAT and CDR2 FNYEAQ (reference sequence). Deletions cut 5 bases from V and 4 bases from J, with 12 bases between. CDR3 length: 14 residues. The CDR3 DNA is TGTGCCAGCAGCCCGTTTGGCCTATACAATGAGCAGTTCTTC. Encoded protein: CASSPFGLYNEQFF. The full variable domain, its missing parts supplied by reference TRBV7-7 and TRBJ2-1, is GAGVSQSPRYKVTKRGQDVTLRCDPISSHATLYWYQQALGQGPEFLTYFNYEAQPDKSGLPSDRFSAERPEGSISTLTIQRTEQRDSAMYRCASSPFGLYNEQFFGPGTRLTVL.

The chain links TRBV9 to TRBJ1-1; D unclear. The germline CDR1 and CDR2 sequences are SGDLS and YYNGEE. The CDR3 totals 15 residues. V lost 5 bases and J 1 base, leaving 15 bases between the germline ends. CDR3 residues: CASRPTQVSNTEAFF. DNA for the CDR3: TGTGCCAGCAGACCCACTCAGGTCTCGAACACTGAAGCTTTCTTT.

This clone appeared once. The chain recombines TRBV6-6 with TRBJ2-2; D is possibly TRBD2 (6 bases). With 5 bases removed from V and 3 bases from J, the gap between germline ends came to 16 bases. The CDR3 contains 16 residues. Germline CDR1 MNHNY, CDR2 SVGAGI (reference sequence). In nucleotides, the CDR3 is TGTGCCAGCAGTGTACCGGGACTGGCCTACACCGGGGAGCTGTTTTTT. This sequence encodes CASSVPGLAYTGELFF.

This clone was counted a few times. V gene TRBV6-2 or TRBV6-3 combines with J gene TRBJ1-6, with D unresolved. Germline V gives CDR1 MNHEY, CDR2 SVGEGT. The CDR3 contains 16 residues. V was shortened by 2 bases and J by 8 bases, with 16 bases between the two germline ends. CDR3 region: CASSYPRILGDSPLHF. As DNA, the CDR3 is TGTGCCAGCAGTTACCCACGGATACTTGGGGATTCACCCCTCCACTTT.

The chain is built from TRBV6-1 and TRBJ2-1; 10 positions match TRBD1. Germline CDR1 MNHNS, CDR2 SASEGT. V gave up 4 bases and J gave up 6 bases; unmatched junction bases: 9. This CDR3 is built from 16 residues. The CDR3 sequence: CASSARDRGSGNEQFF. As DNA, the CDR3 is TGTGCCAGCAGTGCCCGGGACAGGGGTTCGGGCAATGAGCAGTTCTTC.

This CDR3 is CASSLLDGEKLFF. DNA for the CDR3: TGCGCCAGCAGCTTGTTAGATGGCGAAAAACTGTTTTTT. The V gene is TRBV5-1, the J gene TRBJ1-4, with D unclear. Germline CDR1 is SGHRS and CDR2 is YFSETQ. Between the trimmed V and J ends, which lost 1 base and 8 bases, there was a span of 9 bases. The CDR3 contains 13 residues. Combining the CDR3 with reference TRBV5-1 and TRBJ1-4 gives the whole variable domain KAGVTQTPRYLIKTRGQQVTLSCSPISGHRSVSWYQQTPGQGLQFLFEYFSETQRNKGNFPGRFSGRQFSNSRSEMNVSTLELGDSALYLCASSLLDGEKLFFGSGTQLSVL.

Note on this clone: The sample has other DNA sequences that encode this CDR3 too. The rearrangement links TRBV25-1 to TRBJ1-1; D call uncertain. CDR3 length: 13 amino acids. Germline assignment: CDR1 MGHDK and CDR2 SYGVNS. V was pared by 6 bases and J by 3 bases, with 11 bases between. As DNA, the CDR3 is TGTGCCAGCAGCCGGGGTGGGGACACTGAAGCTTTCTTT. Protein sequence: CASSRGGDTEAFF.

The chain uses TRBV7-9 and TRBJ1-1; D is ambiguous. Germline V gene sequence: CDR1 SEHNR, CDR2 FQNEAQ (reference sequence). With 4 bases removed from V and 8 bases from J, the gap between germline ends came to 14 bases. CDR3 size: 13 residues. Here the CDR3 reads CASSSGVQQEAFF. CDR3 sequence (DNA): TGTGCCAGCAGCTCCGGGGTCCAACAAGAAGCTTTCTTT.

This chain joins TRBV5-1 and TRBJ2-3; 7 nucleotides match TRBD1. CDR1 and CDR2 from the germline V gene are SGHRS and YFSETQ. Trimming cost V 4 bases and J 4 bases; bases outside gene matches: 15. There are 17 residues in the CDR3. The CDR3 is CASSQRDYRGRADTQYF. CDR3 nucleotide sequence: TGCGCCAGCAGCCAACGGGATTACAGGGGTCGCGCAGATACGCAGTATTTT. The entire variable domain, with the rest obtained from reference TRBV5-1 and TRBJ2-3, is as follows: KAGVTQTPRYLIKTRGQQVTLSCSPISGHRSVSWYQQTPGQGLQFLFEYFSETQRNKGNFPGRFSGRQFSNSRSEMNVSTLELGDSALYLCASSQRDYRGRADTQYFGPGTRLTVL.

This chain joins TRBV3-1 (or the pseudogene TRBV3-2) and TRBJ1-1; D unclear. Germline CDR1 LGHDT, CDR2 YNNKEL (reference sequence). CDR3 length: 12 residues. V lost 4 bases to trimming and J lost 3 bases, with 6 bases between them. This CDR3 is CASSPPDTEAFF. Written as DNA, the CDR3 is TGTGCCAGCAGCCCTCCAGACACTGAAGCTTTCTTT.

The CDR3 DNA follows: TGTGCCAGCAGTGGACTCCCGCGGCTGGGCCGCGGCTACACCTTC. Amino acid sequence: CASSGLPRLGRGYTF. The chain carries TRBV25-1 and TRBJ1-2; no clear D. The CDR3 runs 15 residues. The germline V gene encodes CDR1 MGHDK and CDR2 SYGVNS. The ends were cut back, 4 bases at V and 8 bases at J, with 20 bases in the middle.

The genes are TRBV14 and TRBJ1-6, with TRBD1 as a possible D gene (6 bases). The CDR3 loop spans 14 amino acids. V dropped 5 bases and J dropped 9 bases, with 14 bases sitting between them. The germline CDR1 and CDR2 sequences are SGHDN and FVKESK. CDR3 in amino acids: CASSVTGTGSPLHF. For the CDR3, the DNA is TGTGCCAGCAGCGTAACAGGGACGGGTTCACCCCTCCACTTT.

This chain connects TRBV5-5 to TRBJ1-6, with 7 bases aligning to TRBD1. The CDR3 has 18 amino acids. Trimming removed 4 bases from V and 0 bases from J; junction bases left unmatched: 10. Germline V lookup: CDR1 SGHKS, CDR2 YYEKEE (reference sequence). The CDR3 sequence: CASSQRDSGISYNSPLHF. CDR3 sequence (DNA): TGTGCCAGCAGCCAAAGGGACAGCGGTATCTCCTATAATTCACCCCTCCACTTT.

The V gene is TRBV30, the J gene TRBJ1-4; 7 bases map to TRBD1. The CDR3 consists of 11 residues. The V segment lost 6 bases and the J segment 5 bases; nucleotides outside the gene matches: 0. From germline, CDR1 is GTSNPN and CDR2 SVGIG (reference sequence). DNA for the CDR3: TGTGCCTGCAGGGGGAATGAAAAACTGTTTTTT. Amino acids: CACRGNEKLFF.

The chain has TRBV28 and TRBJ1-5, with D tentatively TRBD1 (5 bases). The CDR3 extends over 16 amino acids. Germline V lookup: CDR1 MDHEN, CDR2 SYDVKM. V was clipped by 2 bases and J by 3 bases, with 14 bases between them. The CDR3 loop reads CASSLISGGYNQPQHF. The CDR3 coding sequence is TGTGCCAGCAGTTTAATCTCGGGGGGTTACAATCAGCCCCAGCATTTT.

This rearrangement joins TRBV7-6 to TRBJ2-5, with D unclear. The CDR3 is 13 residues long. Between the trimmed V and J ends, which lost 1 base and 5 bases, there was a span of 8 bases. The germline V gene encodes CDR1 SGHVS and CDR2 FNYEAQ. The CDR3 coding sequence is TGTGCCAGCAGCTTAGTGGTAGGGGAGACCCAGTACTTC. Translation: CASSLVVGETQYF.

V and J are TRBV5-1 and TRBJ2-3; D may be TRBD1 (5 bases). This CDR3 is 15 amino acids long. In germline, CDR1 is SGHRS, CDR2 YFSETQ. V lost 0 bases, J lost 4 bases, and 12 bases lay in between. The CDR3 spells CASSLGQIGADTQYF. In DNA form, the CDR3 reads TGCGCCAGCAGCTTGGGCCAGATAGGGGCAGATACGCAGTATTTT.

This rearrangement joins TRBV9 to TRBJ1-2, with 12 positions matching TRBD1. Per germline, CDR1 SGDLS and CDR2 YYNGEE. The CDR3 is made up of 17 amino acids. After removal of 0 bases from V and 4 bases from J, the junction contained 7 bases not matched to a gene. In nucleotides, the CDR3 is TGTGCCAGCAGCGTAGGGGGACAGGGGGCGAACATCTATGGCTACACCTTC. Translated, it gives CASSVGGQGANIYGYTF.

The chain is built from TRBV30 and TRBJ2-5; 9 nucleotides match TRBD2. Germline V gives CDR1 GTSNPN, CDR2 SVGIG (reference sequence). J lost 1 base, V lost 7 bases, and 4 bases had no gene match. This CDR3 region has 13 residues. CDR3 DNA: TGTGCCTACCTGCGGGGGGGCCAAGAGACCCAGTACTTC. It yields the protein CAYLRGGQETQYF.

This clone was seen once. J is TRBJ2-3 and V is TRBV6-5; D is perhaps TRBD2 (5 bases). The germline gives CDR1 MNHEY, CDR2 SVGAGI. The CDR3 is made up of 15 amino acids. V was clipped by 6 bases and J by 4 bases, with 17 bases between them. CDR3 bases: TGTGCCAGCAGAGACTATGCCGCCGTCGCAGATACGCAGTATTTT. Its translation: CASRDYAAVADTQYF.

The chain has TRBV2 and TRBJ1-2, with D perhaps TRBD1 (5 bases). The ends were cut back, 7 bases at V and 2 bases at J, with 14 bases in the middle. This CDR3 contains 14 residues. The germline V gene has CDR1 SNHLY and CDR2 FYNNEI. The CDR3 here is CASIETAANYGYTF. CDR3 sequence (DNA): TGTGCCAGCATTGAGACAGCTGCAAACTATGGCTACACCTTC.

The chain has TRBV5-4 and TRBJ1-2; D gene uncertain. Looked up from germline, CDR1 is SGHNT and CDR2 is YYREEE (reference sequence). With 2 bases removed from V and 2 bases from J, the gap between germline ends came to 7 bases. There are 13 residues in the CDR3. CDR3 sequence reads: CASSFGQNYGYTF. CDR3 sequence (DNA): TGTGCCAGCAGCTTCGGGCAGAACTATGGCTACACCTTC.

The chain has TRBV5-6 and TRBJ1-2; 7 positions match TRBD1. Germline V gene sequence: CDR1 SGHDT, CDR2 YYEEEE. V lost 4 bases and J lost 8; bases outside the gene matches: 5. CDR3 length: 12 residues. The CDR3 protein is CASSLGQAGYTF. The CDR3 nucleotides read TGTGCCAGCAGCCTAGGACAGGCGGGCTACACCTTC.